The present entry profiles one T cell receptor beta chain with its context. The antigen is unknown. The data belong to a study of cytomegalovirus exposure and HLA in healthy donors. Germline loops: CDR1 SNHLY, CDR2 FYNNEI. CDR3 length: 14 amino acids. V shed 8 bases and J shed 4 bases, with 17 bases lying between them. Study observations and caveats: In an earlier analysis, in some 500 donors, most V segments appeared productive either ~90% or ~30% of the time. According to reports, the classifier identified cytomegalovirus status with high specificity and sensitivity. Sequencing depth across donors, presence/absence analyses assumed, was roughly uniform. Rare sequences made up most TCRs, while some public TCRs were found in many donors.

PCR was performed using 60 Vbeta and 13 Jbeta primers. TCRdb keeps only in-frame clones here, not all; method: immunoSEQ multiplex PCR. Of about 150,000 clones in the sample, approximately 80% were seen once. This TCR derives from a male donor in good health and CMV-seronegative. The specimen was PBMCs. V is TRBV2 and J is TRBJ1-2; TRBD1 is a possible D gene (6 bases). The CDR3 here is CASALQGSVYGYTF. The CDR3 DNA reads TGTGCCAGCGCGTTGCAGGGGTCGGTCTATGGCTACACCTTC.